This TCR beta chain was sequenced for a study of radiotherapy plus CTLA-4 blockade in lung cancer. Generated by immunoSEQ multiplex PCR, the TCRdb table keeps only in-frame clones and is missing some. The sample carries around 80,000 clones, about 80% recorded once. Of note for this clone: Antigen unknown.

The study's findings and limits: Together with interferon-beta, which increased in serum after radiation, early dynamic changes in blood T cell clones were reportedly the best predictors of response.

CDR1 and CDR2 from the germline V gene are MNHEY and SMNVEV (reference sequence). The germline V and J ends were trimmed by 5 bases and 4 bases, with 23 bases remaining between them. This CDR3 has 17 residues. This specimen consisted of peripheral blood, obtained from a patient treated with radiotherapy plus ipilimumab. V gene TRBV27 combines with J gene TRBJ1-2; perhaps TRBD1 as D (5 bases). The origin of this receptor is a human donor with non-small cell lung cancer who had stable disease on radiotherapy plus ipilimumab. Written as DNA, the CDR3 is TGTGCCAGCAGTCCATCCCGAGGAGACAGCATTCTCTATGGCTACACCTTC. This codes for CASSPSRGDSILYGYTF.